The T cell receptor beta chain described here comes from a study of blood T cell repertoires in COVID-19. Overall study: Donors in the United States, Italy and Spain gave samples during acute or convalescent COVID-19.

Per the original data handling: Amplification of reference gene primers was used by the study to estimate nucleated cell counts. Produced via immunoSEQ multiplex PCR; TCRdb's table is partial and in-frame only. V and J calls and clone size come straight from that table; D and trimming were deduced from the DNA. Of 160,000 or so clones in the sample, around four fifths were seen once. A single count supports this clone. The germline V gene has CDR1 PRHDT and CDR2 FYEKMQ (reference sequence). The V end was cut by 2 bases, the J end by 5 bases, with 16 bases between. CDR3 size: 16 residues. The source material was peripheral blood. The chain carries TRBV13 and TRBJ2-1; no reliable D call. The receptor's source is a human donor in a cohort sampled during active COVID-19. The CDR3 protein is CASSLSRVLGDNEQFF. CDR3 bases: TGTGCCAGCAGCTTAAGCCGGGTCCTCGGAGACAATGAGCAGTTCTTC.